This T cell receptor beta chain was sequenced during a study of blood T cell repertoires in COVID-19. Study information: T cells, B-cell-depleted T cells, or PBMCs provided the cDNA or gDNA that served as material.

The sample holds many counts of this clone. Other DNA sequences in the same sample also yield this CDR3. Profiling relied on immunoSEQ multiplex PCR, and the TCRdb table lists in-frame clones only, not all of them. The table has about 140,000 clones, approximately 80% seen once. CDR1 and CDR2 (germline): SGHTA, FQGTGA. CDR3 length equals 13 residues. Between the trimmed V and J ends, which lost 1 base and 5 bases, there was a span of 9 bases. The clonotype was recovered from a woman older than 75 with active or convalescent COVID-19. The sample consisted of peripheral blood. The genes are TRBV7-3 and TRBJ2-7; tentative D call: TRBD1 (5 bases). The CDR3 nucleotides read TGTGCCAGCAGCTTAAATCAGGGAAACGAGCAGTACTTC. Its translation: CASSLNQGNEQYF.